One and the same sample provided the 13 T cell receptor beta chains below, sequenced in a study of blood T cell repertoires in COVID-19. Clones were sequenced by immunoSEQ multiplex PCR, and TCRdb holds only the in-frame ones, with some missing. The sample contains fewer than 500,000 clones, 87% of which appear only once. Sequenced sample: PBMCs or T cells enriched from blood (not recorded which). The source of these receptors is a young woman who had recovered from COVID-19.

The chain is built from TRBV19 and TRBJ1-5, with 10 bases matching TRBD1. The length of the CDR3 is 15 residues. With V trimmed by 5 bases and J by 6 bases, 7 bases remained unmatched. CDR1 is LNHDA, CDR2 SQIVND, per germline (reference sequence). CDR3 loop: CASSFGTGAGQPQHF. The CDR3 DNA sequence: TGTGCCAGTAGTTTCGGGACAGGGGCTGGTCAGCCCCAGCATTTT.

J is TRBJ2-1 and V is TRBV24-1, with 9 bases aligning to TRBD1. Germline CDR1 and CDR2: KGHDR and SFDVKD. This CDR3 region has 14 residues. V shed 4 bases, J shed 7 bases, and the junction held 4 bases outside the gene matches. CDR3 protein: CATSERDRDNEQFF. The CDR3 DNA reads TGTGCCACCAGTGAGCGGGACAGGGATAATGAGCAGTTCTTC.

The chain links TRBV2 to TRBJ1-4; unclear D gene. V lost 4 bases to trimming and J lost 5 bases, with 8 bases between them. Germline V CDR1 and CDR2: SNHLY, FYNNEI. The CDR3 totals 13 residues. The CDR3 sequence: CASSGARNEKLFF. The CDR3 nucleotides are TGTGCCAGCAGTGGGGCGCGAAATGAAAAACTGTTTTTT.

This clone was seen a single time. The V gene is TRBV28, the J gene TRBJ2-1; the D gene is possibly TRBD1 (5 bases). This CDR3 is 14 amino acids long. The V gene's germline CDR1 is MDHEN and CDR2 SYDVKM. V shed 4 bases and J shed 9 bases, with 16 bases lying between them. The CDR3 sequence: CASSSVGLTREQFF. The CDR3 nucleotides are TGTGCCAGCAGTTCGGTGGGGCTTACGCGTGAGCAGTTCTTC.

The chain is built from TRBV6-2 or TRBV6-3 and TRBJ2-5; 12 bases agree with TRBD2. CDR1 and CDR2 (germline): MNHEY, SVGEGT. The V segment lost 2 bases and the J segment 5 bases; nucleotides outside the gene matches: 6. The length of the CDR3 is 16 residues. The CDR3: CASSYELAGGGETQYF. The CDR3 region has the DNA TGTGCCAGCAGTTACGAACTAGCGGGGGGCGGGGAGACCCAGTACTTC.

This sequence joins TRBV7-9 and TRBJ1-3, with D possibly being TRBD1 (5 bases). CDR1 is SEHNR and CDR2 is FQNEAQ in the germline V gene (reference sequence). This CDR3 spans 19 amino acids. Trimming pared 5 bases from V and 4 bases from J, leaving 27 bases between. The chain's CDR3 is CASSPPAGKGRAPGNTIYF. CDR3 DNA sequence: TGTGCCAGCAGCCCCCCGGCAGGGAAAGGACGAGCGCCCGGAAACACCATATATTTT.

The chain links TRBV11-2 to TRBJ1-1; D is uncertain. Germline CDR1 SGHAT, CDR2 FQNNGV. The CDR3 spans 15 residues. With 2 bases removed from V and 7 bases from J, the gap between germline ends came to 17 bases. The CDR3 reads CASSLPPGPLSEAFF. CDR3 nucleotide sequence: TGTGCCAGCAGCTTACCTCCAGGCCCTCTGAGTGAAGCTTTCTTT. Filled out from reference TRBV11-2 and TRBJ1-1, the complete variable domain reads EAGVAQSPRYKIIEKRQSVAFWCNPISGHATLYWYQQILGQGPKLLIQFQNNGVVDDSQLPKDRFSAERLKGVDSTLKIQPAKLEDSAVYLCASSLPPGPLSEAFFGQGTRLTVV.

The V and J genes are TRBV4-1 and TRBJ2-3, with TRBD2 matching over 8 bases. Per the germline V gene, CDR1 is MGHRA and CDR2 is YSYEKL. Germline trimming cut 0 bases from V and 5 bases from J; bases unmatched to any gene: 13. The CDR3 consists of 18 residues. The CDR3 region has the DNA TGCGCCAGCAGCCAAGATCCCCCGGGGGGGCAGCTGAGAGATACGCAGTATTTT. Amino acid sequence: CASSQDPPGGQLRDTQYF.

This chain uses TRBV2 with TRBJ2-6, with D unresolved. The CDR3 is 14 residues long. V was cut by 10 bases and J by 2 bases, with 12 bases left in between. Germline-derived CDR1 and CDR2 are SNHLY and FYNNEI. The chain's CDR3 is CATNLEAGANVLTF. The CDR3 DNA is TGTGCCACCAACCTAGAGGCTGGGGCCAACGTCCTGACTTTC.

V gene TRBV29-1 combines with J gene TRBJ2-5, with D unresolved. Trimming stripped 5 bases from V and 3 bases from J, with 4 bases between. There are 10 residues in the CDR3. Germline CDR1 SQVTM, CDR2 ANQGSEA. The CDR3 here is CSVTEETQYF. CDR3 in DNA: TGCAGCGTTACGGAAGAGACCCAGTACTTC.

J is TRBJ2-2 and V is TRBV30; D possibly corresponds to TRBD1 (6 bases). Per germline, CDR1 GTSNPN and CDR2 SVGIG (reference sequence). Trimming took 2 bases from V and 5 from J, leaving 18 bases between them. The CDR3 totals 16 residues. Written as DNA, the CDR3 is TGTGCCTGGAGTCCCTCGGACAGACGGCGAACCGGGGAGCTGTTTTTT. Amino acids: CAWSPSDRRRTGELFF.

The chain links TRBV10-2 to TRBJ1-4; D may be TRBD1 (6 bases). The CDR3 extends over 14 amino acids. Germline V gene sequence: CDR1 WSHSY, CDR2 SAAADI. With 8 bases removed from V and 7 bases from J, the gap between germline ends came to 17 bases. This chain's CDR3 is CASAHREGPEKLFF. The CDR3 DNA follows: TGCGCCAGCGCCCACAGGGAGGGTCCTGAAAAACTGTTTTTT.

The rearrangement links TRBV27 to TRBJ2-6, with D maybe TRBD1 (7 bases). The germline V and J ends were trimmed by 8 bases and 4 bases, with 24 bases remaining between them. The germline V gene encodes CDR1 MNHEY and CDR2 SMNVEV (reference sequence). The CDR3 is 18 amino acids. In DNA form, the CDR3 reads TGTGCCAGCTCCTTAAGGGCAGGGGGGCTGGAAGGGGCCAACGTCCTGACTTTC. This translates into CASSLRAGGLEGANVLTF.